The clone carrying this T cell receptor (beta chain) has just one count. The data stem from a study of shared clonotypes between healthy human individuals. Generated by immunoSEQ multiplex PCR, the TCRdb table keeps only in-frame clones and is missing some. In the table there are around 1.5 million clones, approximately 98% of which are singletons. CDR3 size: 18 residues. Losses at the gene ends were 2 bases for V and 0 bases for J; bases not matched to a gene: 7. Looked up from germline, CDR1 is GTSNPN and CDR2 is SVGIG (reference sequence). This sequence originates from a man in his thirties or forties in good health. The chain is built from TRBV30 and TRBJ2-6; 10 bases fit TRBD1. The sample taken for sequencing was naive CD4+ T cells sorted from blood. As to subset: CD45RA+ positively selected. CDR3 protein: CAWSLRDRGASGANVLTF. CDR3 coding DNA: TGTGCCTGGAGTCTCCGGGACAGGGGTGCCTCTGGGGCCAACGTCCTGACTTTC.